This entry lists 8 T cell receptor beta chains sequenced from one sample in a study of T cell responses to AZD1222 COVID-19 vaccine. Profiling relied on immunoSEQ multiplex PCR, and the TCRdb table lists in-frame clones only, not all of them. The data hold 90,000 to 150,000 clones, with roughly 87% observed a single time. This material consisted of peripheral blood, taken on day 0 of AZD1222 vaccination. The receptors shown here come from an adult in good health.

The genes are TRBV11-3 and TRBJ1-2; D remains unclear. The CDR3 runs 14 residues. Looked up from germline, CDR1 is SGHNT and CDR2 is YENEEA. The V gene lost 0 bases and the J gene lost 8 bases, with 13 bases spanning the gap. DNA for the CDR3: TGTGCCAGCAGCTTAGAGGCAGGCGGCGGCGGCTACACCTTC. Protein: CASSLEAGGGGYTF.

The gene calls are TRBV11-2 and TRBJ2-5; D remains unclear. V dropped 3 bases and J dropped 5 bases, with 7 bases sitting between them. The CDR3 is 12 residues long. Germline loops: CDR1 SGHAT, CDR2 FQNNGV. In DNA form, the CDR3 reads TGTGCCAGCAGCTTCGTCGGGGAGACCCAGTACTTC. Its protein product is CASSFVGETQYF.

The chain links TRBV28 to TRBJ1-2, with TRBD1 matching 10 bases. J lost 6 bases, V lost 4 bases, and 8 bases had no gene match. The CDR3 runs 15 residues. Germline CDR1 reads MDHEN; CDR2 reads SYDVKM. CDR3 in amino acids: CASSSPGQGLNGYTF. CDR3 in DNA: TGTGCCAGCAGTTCGCCGGGACAGGGGTTAAATGGCTACACCTTC.

V and J are TRBV12-1 and TRBJ2-3; the listed D gene, TRBD2, was not tested against the DNA. TRBV12-1 is annotated as a pseudogene. The CDR3 contains 18 residues. CDR3 in DNA: TGTGCCAGCAGCTTTGAGGTGACTAGCGGGACCCCCACAGATACGCAGTATTTT. It yields the protein CASSFEVTSGTPTDTQYF.

Here the CDR3 reads CASSSQGLSYGYTF. The CDR3 DNA reads as TGCGCCAGCAGCTCACAGGGGTTAAGCTATGGCTACACCTTC. The chain uses TRBV5-1 and TRBJ1-2, with 7 bases identical to TRBD1. This CDR3 contains 14 residues. CDR1 SGHRS and CDR2 YFSETQ come from the germline V gene. Germline trimming cut 3 bases from V and 4 bases from J; bases unmatched to any gene: 6.

The chain joins TRBV11-3 to TRBJ2-7, with 8 nucleotides matching TRBD1. V was clipped by 4 bases and J by 3 bases; unmatched bases: 2. The CDR3 covers 13 residues. Per the germline V gene, CDR1 is SGHNT and CDR2 is YENEEA. The CDR3, as DNA: TGTGCCAGCAGCTCTGACAGGGGCTACGAGCAGTACTTC. It encodes CASSSDRGYEQYF.

This sequence joins TRBV11-3 and TRBJ2-7; 7 nucleotides line up with TRBD1. Trimming took 5 bases from V and 4 from J; bases not matched to a gene: 5. Germline CDR1 reads SGHNT; CDR2 reads YENEEA. This CDR3 has 13 residues. CDR3 loop: CASSPGTDYEQYF. The CDR3 coding sequence is TGTGCCAGCAGCCCTGGGACAGATTACGAGCAGTACTTC.

This chain joins TRBV7-2 and TRBJ2-3; D is uncertain. CDR3 length equals 19 residues. The germline V gene encodes CDR1 SGHTA and CDR2 FQGNSA. Trimming removed 0 bases at V and 6 bases at J, with 25 bases between. The CDR3 reads CASSLAAGGVKQSKDTQYF. The CDR3, as DNA: TGTGCCAGCAGCTTAGCGGCTGGTGGCGTTAAACAATCCAAGGATACGCAGTATTTT.